These T cell receptor beta chains were read from a single sample in a study of graft-versus-host responses after intestinal transplantation. These receptors lack a known antigen. Here immunoSEQ multiplex PCR was the method, and the copy in TCRdb shows in-frame clones only, minus some. The sample holds about 100,000 clones, roughly 87% seen once. Material: unstimulated CD4+ T cells sorted from spleen or lymph node cells, obtained before transplant. These receptors were obtained from a human donor who was the organ donor for an intestinal transplant. CDR3s include the opening cysteine and the closing phenylalanine or tryptophan. Fields, in order: clone size, D gene, J gene, V gene, CDR3 DNA, CDR3 protein. D genes are given only for firm matches. Only some rows state a clone size, as once, few, many or a class for expanded clones.

abundance: NA
d_gene: NA
j_gene: TRBJ1-5
v_gene: TRBV19
CDR3nt: TGTGCCAGTAGTGGGGACGGGAGGAGCAATCAGCCCCAGCATTTT
CDR3aa: CASSGDGRSNQPQHF

abundance: NA
d_gene: TRBD2
j_gene: TRBJ2-5
v_gene: TRBV4-2
CDR3nt: TGTGCCAGCAGCCACATCAATCCGGGACTAGCGGGGGTCCACCAAGAGACCCAGTACTTC
CDR3aa: CASSHINPGLAGVHQETQYF

abundance: NA
d_gene: TRBD1
j_gene: TRBJ2-7
v_gene: TRBV30
CDR3nt: TGTGCCTGGAGTCGACAGGGCCCTTACTACGAGCAGTACTTC
CDR3aa: CAWSRQGPYYEQYF

abundance: NA
d_gene: TRBD2
j_gene: TRBJ2-2
v_gene: TRBV30
CDR3nt: TGTGCCTGGAGTGCCGGACTAGCGGGGTACTCTGGGGAGCTGTTTTTT
CDR3aa: CAWSAGLAGYSGELFF

abundance: once
d_gene: TRBD1
j_gene: TRBJ2-1
v_gene: TRBV9
CDR3nt: TGTGCCAGCAGCTTAAGACAGGGGGATGAGCAGTTCTTC
CDR3aa: CASSLRQGDEQFF

abundance: NA
d_gene: NA
j_gene: TRBJ2-2
v_gene: TRBV6-7
CDR3nt: TGTGCCAGCAGTTACTTCGGGTCCCGGGACACCGGGGAGCTGTTTTTT
CDR3aa: CASSYFGSRDTGELFF

abundance: NA
d_gene: TRBD1
j_gene: TRBJ2-5
v_gene: TRBV5-1
CDR3nt: TGCGCCAGCAGTCCCGGGACAGAAGAGACCCAGTACTTC
CDR3aa: CASSPGTEETQYF

abundance: NA
d_gene: NA
j_gene: TRBJ1-3
v_gene: TRBV29-1
CDR3nt: TGCAGCGTGGCGCGACATTCTGGAGGAAACACCATATATTTT
CDR3aa: CSVARHSGGNTIYF

abundance: NA
d_gene: NA
j_gene: TRBJ2-2
v_gene: TRBV5-1
CDR3nt: TGCGCCAGCAGCTTGGGTTTGGGGGCAGTAAACACCGGGGAGCTGTTTTTT
CDR3aa: CASSLGLGAVNTGELFF

abundance: NA
d_gene: NA
j_gene: TRBJ1-3
v_gene: TRBV9
CDR3nt: TGTGCCAGCAGCGTAGAGGGTGCTGGAAACACCATATATTTT
CDR3aa: CASSVEGAGNTIYF

abundance: NA
d_gene: NA
j_gene: TRBJ2-5
v_gene: TRBV4-2
CDR3nt: TGTGCCAGCAGCCCAGCAGGGGAAACGGAGACCCAGTACTTC
CDR3aa: CASSPAGETETQYF

abundance: NA
d_gene: NA
j_gene: TRBJ1-3
v_gene: TRBV28
CDR3nt: TGTGCCAGCAGTCTTCGAAGGGGCTCTGGAAACACCATATATTTT
CDR3aa: CASSLRRGSGNTIYF

abundance: once
d_gene: NA
j_gene: TRBJ1-6
v_gene: TRBV6-6
CDR3nt: TGTGCCAGCAGTTACAACAGGCTCAATTCACCCCTCCACTTT
CDR3aa: CASSYNRLNSPLHF

abundance: NA
d_gene: NA
j_gene: TRBJ2-1
v_gene: TRBV6-6
CDR3nt: TGTGCCAGCAGTTCCGGGCGCAATGAGCAGTTCTTC
CDR3aa: CASSSGRNEQFF

abundance: NA
d_gene: TRBD2
j_gene: TRBJ2-3
v_gene: TRBV4-2
CDR3nt: TGTGCCAGCAGCCAAGGGACTGGACTAGCGGGCACAGATACGCAGTATTTT
CDR3aa: CASSQGTGLAGTDTQYF

abundance: NA
d_gene: TRBD1
j_gene: TRBJ2-2
v_gene: TRBV11-2
CDR3nt: TGTGCCAGCAGCATCGGGACAGGGTGGACCGGGGAGCTGTTTTTT
CDR3aa: CASSIGTGWTGELFF

abundance: NA
d_gene: NA
j_gene: TRBJ2-3
v_gene: TRBV7-2
CDR3nt: TGTGCCAGCAGTTCACCGCCAGGGGTCACAGATACGCAGTATTTT
CDR3aa: CASSSPPGVTDTQYF

abundance: NA
d_gene: NA
j_gene: TRBJ2-7
v_gene: TRBV6-1
CDR3nt: TGTGCCAGCAGTGAAGCGCTGGCAGGGAGGTCCTACGAGCAGTACTTC
CDR3aa: CASSEALAGRSYEQYF

abundance: NA
d_gene: TRBD2
j_gene: TRBJ2-2
v_gene: TRBV4-2
CDR3nt: TGTGCCAGCAGCCTTAGACTAGCGGGGGGAACCGGGGAGCTGTTTTTT
CDR3aa: CASSLRLAGGTGELFF

abundance: NA
d_gene: NA
j_gene: TRBJ1-1
v_gene: TRBV7-9
CDR3nt: TGTGCCAGCAGCTTAGGAGTGTTTTCGAACACTGAAGCTTTCTTT
CDR3aa: CASSLGVFSNTEAFF

abundance: NA
d_gene: NA
j_gene: TRBJ1-1
v_gene: TRBV30
CDR3nt: TGTGCCTGGAGATGGCAACAGGGAGAAGCTTTCTTT
CDR3aa: CAWRWQQGEAFF

abundance: NA
d_gene: TRBD2
j_gene: TRBJ2-2
v_gene: TRBV28
CDR3nt: TGTGCCAGCAGTATTACTAGCGGGGCCCTATACGACACCGGGGAGCTGTTTTTT
CDR3aa: CASSITSGALYDTGELFF

abundance: few
d_gene: NA
j_gene: TRBJ1-5
v_gene: TRBV4-2
CDR3nt: TGTGCCAGCAGCCGGGCGGGTGAAAGCAATCAGCCCCAGCATTTT
CDR3aa: CASSRAGESNQPQHF

abundance: NA
d_gene: NA
j_gene: TRBJ1-4
v_gene: TRBV18
CDR3nt: TGTGCCAGCTCACCACCGTGGGGATCTAATGAAAAACTGTTTTTT
CDR3aa: CASSPPWGSNEKLFF